The sequence of this T cell receptor (beta chain) was determined in a study of blood T cell repertoires in COVID-19. Profiling relied on immunoSEQ multiplex PCR, and the TCRdb table lists in-frame clones only, not all of them. The repertoire holds around 240,000 clones, with 80% to 90% as singletons. This clone turned up a few times. V lost 3 bases and J lost 7; bases outside the gene matches: 8. The germline CDR1 and CDR2 sequences are SGHRS and YFSETQ. This CDR3 comprises 15 residues. Sequencing used PBMCs or T cells enriched from blood (not recorded which). This chain uses TRBV5-1 with TRBJ1-4; 8 nucleotides line up with TRBD1. This TCR was sampled from a woman between 45 and 60 years old who had recovered from COVID-19. The CDR3 is CASSYQGALGEKLFF. Written as DNA, the CDR3 is TGCGCCAGCAGCTATCAGGGGGCGCTTGGTGAAAAACTGTTTTTT.